This T cell receptor beta chain stems from a study of long-term antiretroviral therapy in people with HIV. Study in general: The oldest samples precede the 2015 immediate-ART recommendation by about a decade. Study findings and constraints: Diversity rose after ART but stayed below transplant donor controls. Controls exceeded HIV repertoires in CDR3 length range.

Losses at the gene ends were 7 bases for V and 3 bases for J; bases not matched to a gene: 10. The CDR3 covers 15 residues. Germline CDR1 is ENHRY and CDR2 is SYGVKD. A remark on this clone: The antigen is unknown.

With survey level as its setting, the immunoSEQ assay was v3.0. Each sample aimed for about 35,000-50,000 sequenced T-cell genomes. The assay was immunoSEQ multiplex PCR, and TCRdb's table has in-frame clones only and misses some. The sample yields roughly 17,000 clones, around 79% seen once. The chain is built from TRBV10-3 and TRBJ1-2, with 8 bases that match TRBD1. The clonotype was recovered from a woman in her thirties or forties with HIV. Material: unsorted PBMCs, obtained 2.3 years after starting antiretroviral therapy. The CDR3 region has the DNA TGTGCCATCACCTTGACAGGGGATTACTACTATGGCTACACCTTC. This translates into CAITLTGDYYYGYTF.